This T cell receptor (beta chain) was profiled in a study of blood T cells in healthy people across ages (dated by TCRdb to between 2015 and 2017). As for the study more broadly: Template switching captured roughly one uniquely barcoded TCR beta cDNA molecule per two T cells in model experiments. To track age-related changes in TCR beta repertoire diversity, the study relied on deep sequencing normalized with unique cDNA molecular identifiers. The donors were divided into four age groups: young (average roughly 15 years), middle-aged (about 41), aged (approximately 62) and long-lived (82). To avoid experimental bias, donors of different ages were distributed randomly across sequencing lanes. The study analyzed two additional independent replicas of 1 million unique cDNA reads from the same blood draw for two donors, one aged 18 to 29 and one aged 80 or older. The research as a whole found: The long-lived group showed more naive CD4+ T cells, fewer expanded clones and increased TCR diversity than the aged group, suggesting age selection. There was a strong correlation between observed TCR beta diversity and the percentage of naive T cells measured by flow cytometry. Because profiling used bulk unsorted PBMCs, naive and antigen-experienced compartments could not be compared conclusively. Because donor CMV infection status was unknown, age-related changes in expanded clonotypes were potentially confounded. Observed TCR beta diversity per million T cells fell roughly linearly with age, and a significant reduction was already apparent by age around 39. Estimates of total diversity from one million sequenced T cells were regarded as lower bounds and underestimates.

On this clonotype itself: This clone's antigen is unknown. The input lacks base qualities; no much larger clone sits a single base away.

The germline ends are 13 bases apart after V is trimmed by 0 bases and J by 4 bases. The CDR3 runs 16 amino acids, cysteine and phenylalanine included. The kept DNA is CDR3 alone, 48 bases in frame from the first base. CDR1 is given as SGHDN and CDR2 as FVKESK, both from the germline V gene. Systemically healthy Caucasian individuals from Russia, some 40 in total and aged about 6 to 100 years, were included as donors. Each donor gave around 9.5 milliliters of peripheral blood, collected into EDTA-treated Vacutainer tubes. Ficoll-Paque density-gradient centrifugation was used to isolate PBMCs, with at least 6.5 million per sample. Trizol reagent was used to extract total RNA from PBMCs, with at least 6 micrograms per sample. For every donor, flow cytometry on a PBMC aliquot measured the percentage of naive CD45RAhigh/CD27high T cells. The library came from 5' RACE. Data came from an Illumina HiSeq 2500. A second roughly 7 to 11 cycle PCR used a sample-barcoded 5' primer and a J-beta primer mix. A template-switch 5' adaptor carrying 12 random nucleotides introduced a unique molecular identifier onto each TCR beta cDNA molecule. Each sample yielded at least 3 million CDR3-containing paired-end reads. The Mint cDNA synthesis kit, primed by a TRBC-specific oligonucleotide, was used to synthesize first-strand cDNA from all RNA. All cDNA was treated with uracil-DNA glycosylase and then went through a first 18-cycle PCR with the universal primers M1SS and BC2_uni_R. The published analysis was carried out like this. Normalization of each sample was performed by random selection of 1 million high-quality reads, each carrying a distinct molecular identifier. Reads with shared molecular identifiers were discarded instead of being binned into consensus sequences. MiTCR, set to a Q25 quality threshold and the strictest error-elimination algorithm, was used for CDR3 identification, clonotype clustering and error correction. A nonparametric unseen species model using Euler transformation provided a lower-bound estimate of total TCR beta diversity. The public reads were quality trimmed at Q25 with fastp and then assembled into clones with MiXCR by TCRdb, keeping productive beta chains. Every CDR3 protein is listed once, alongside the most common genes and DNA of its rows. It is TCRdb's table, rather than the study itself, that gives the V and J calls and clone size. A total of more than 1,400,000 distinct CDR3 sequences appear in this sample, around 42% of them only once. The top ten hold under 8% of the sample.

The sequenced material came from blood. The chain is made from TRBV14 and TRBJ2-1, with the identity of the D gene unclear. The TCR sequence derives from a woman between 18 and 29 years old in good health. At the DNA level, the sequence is TGTGCCAGCAGCCAAGATCGGGCTACGCGTTACAATGAGCAGTTCTTC. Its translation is CASSQDRATRYNEQFF.